Described below is a single TCR beta chain sequence and its context. The table lists this clone with a count of one. Its specific antigen is unknown. Within one base of it there is no much larger clone, and no base qualities were kept. V is cut back by 5 bases and J by 5 bases, with 2 bases in the junction unmatched. The CDR3 spans 14 residues, from the cysteine through the phenylalanine. Only CDR3 DNA remains: 42 bases, in frame from the first base. For CDR1 and CDR2, the germline V gene lists ENHRY and SYGVKD. The data were taken from a study of cytomegalovirus exposure and HLA in healthy donors (dated 2017 in TCRdb). About the full investigation: According to a later analysis, one platform produced both the roughly 130 validation repertoires and the 730 or so repertoires of the first cohort. The study aimed to test whether cataloging public T cell receptors could reveal signatures of past pathogen exposure. A separate validation cohort of 100 to 150 different subjects was used in addition to the 666-subject first cohort. The study combined high-throughput TCR immunosequencing, statistical association of individual TCRs with disease status, and machine learning to predict cytomegalovirus infection status. Findings and caveats that apply to the study as a whole: Most TCR sequences were observed very rarely across donors, whereas some public TCRs were present in many individuals. In a later analysis, TCRs clustered in the first cohort were found to also tend to co-occur in the roughly 120 validation repertoires, with 85% to 95% of cluster scores above 0. Cytomegalovirus status was reported to be diagnosed by the classifier with high specificity and sensitivity in both the original and validation cohorts. The authors suggested that the approach could potentially be generalized to other disease states and immunological phenotypes. A later analysis lacked HLA typing for the validation cohort, so it scored co-occurrence in that cohort across all 120 repertoires. Three of the identified cytomegalovirus-associated TCR beta chains were confirmed in vitro to be specific for cytomegalovirus antigens. The study listed approximately 160 TCR beta chains as associated with cytomegalovirus.

Donors formed part of the validation cohort, which comprised some 120 subjects and was distinct from the first cohort of 670 or so subjects. Library generation was performed with the immunoSEQ multiplex PCR assay. In the authors' own workflow: A statistical classification framework was developed to diagnose cytomegalovirus status using the catalog of TCR beta chain sequences. What TCRdb holds here is the immuneACCESS table cut down to in-frame rearrangements. Part of the clones is not present; checked against another copy, under half of the missing clones reflect an unresolved V gene, and the others are unexplained. V, J and clone size derive from that table, while D and trimming were established from the DNA sequence. A total of roughly 220,000 clones appear in this sample, 75% to 95% of them only once. Jointly, the top ten make up approximately 1.1% of the sample.

The receptor chain draws on TRBV10-3 and TRBJ2-1; 11 bases in the junction line up with TRBD2. The sequencing sample was made of PBMCs. The source of this sequence is a young woman in good health and CMV-seronegative. The nucleotide sequence reads as follows: TGTGCCATCAGTTTAGCGGGAGGGGACAATGAGCAGTTCTTC. It codes for CAISLAGGDNEQFF.